These 31 T cell receptor beta chains were all obtained from the same sample, sequenced in a study of T cell changes during pregnancy in multiple sclerosis. Sequencing was performed with immunoSEQ multiplex PCR; in TCRdb, only in-frame clones are kept and a portion is missing. The sample shows approximately 130,000 clones, roughly 95% of them seen only once. The source was peripheral blood, collected after pregnancy. Every receptor here comes from a female donor with multiple sclerosis, enrolled in a pregnancy study.

The rearrangement links TRBV2 to TRBJ1-2; TRBD1 agrees at 10 bases. V was pared by 5 bases and J by 8 bases, with 8 bases of the junction left unmatched. This CDR3 contains 14 residues. Germline V gene sequence: CDR1 SNHLY, CDR2 FYNNEI. The CDR3 DNA reads TGTGCCAGCAGTTCGACCCCGACAGGGGGCGGCTACACCTTC. Its translation: CASSSTPTGGGYTF.

The genes are TRBV2 and TRBJ2-7, with TRBD2 matching 7 bases. Trimming cost V 8 bases and J 0 bases; bases outside gene matches: 7. This CDR3 contains 14 residues. The germline V gene has CDR1 SNHLY and CDR2 FYNNEI. CDR3 coding DNA: TGTGCCAGCCTGGCCGGCGGGGGCTCCTACGAGCAGTACTTC. Translating it yields CASLAGGGSYEQYF.

The chain employs TRBV19 and TRBJ2-1, with D uncertain. There are 13 residues in the CDR3. Trimming removed 1 base from V and 9 bases from J, with 10 bases in between. The germline CDR1 and CDR2 sequences are LNHDA and SQIVND (reference sequence). The CDR3 here is CASSIGAYPEQFF. The DNA for the CDR3 is TGTGCCAGTAGTATAGGAGCCTACCCTGAGCAGTTCTTC.

The chain joins TRBV18 to TRBJ2-7; 9 bases match TRBD1. The CDR3 loop spans 14 amino acids. Trimming removed 6 bases from V and 6 bases from J; junction bases left unmatched: 9. The germline V gene has CDR1 KGHSH and CDR2 LQKENI. The chain's CDR3 is CASSPVTGGGEQYF. CDR3 nucleotide sequence: TGTGCCAGCTCCCCCGTGACAGGGGGGGGCGAGCAGTACTTC.

The chain employs TRBV5-4 and TRBJ2-1; D is ambiguous. The CDR3 loop spans 15 amino acids. Germline CDR1 and CDR2: SGHNT and YYREEE (reference sequence). The V gene lost 1 base and the J gene lost 6 bases, with 14 bases spanning the gap. The CDR3 region has the DNA TGTGCCAGCAGCTTGTCGCTCTTAAGAGGCAATGAGCAGTTCTTC. It codes for CASSLSLLRGNEQFF.

The chain employs TRBV19 and TRBJ2-7, with 9 bases matching TRBD1. Germline-derived CDR1 and CDR2 are LNHDA and SQIVND (reference sequence). The CDR3 has 15 residues. V gave up 5 bases and J gave up 4 bases; unmatched junction bases: 9. For the CDR3, the DNA is TGTGCCAGTAGTCGAACCGGACAGGGGCCTTACGAGCAGTACTTC. Residues: CASSRTGQGPYEQYF.

The chain uses TRBV5-4 and TRBJ2-3; 8 nucleotides agree with TRBD2. CDR1 is SGHNT and CDR2 is YYREEE in the germline V gene (reference sequence). V lost 0 bases and J lost 14; bases outside the gene matches: 11. CDR3 length: 14 residues. The CDR3 protein is CASSLGLALGPRYF. CDR3 coding DNA: TGTGCCAGCAGCTTGGGACTAGCGCTCGGCCCAAGGTATTTT.

This chain connects TRBV18 to TRBJ1-4, with 7 bases fitting TRBD1. The V gene's germline CDR1 is KGHSH and CDR2 LQKENI. The length of the CDR3 is 16 residues. V was clipped by 6 bases and J by 4 bases; unmatched bases: 11. CDR3 sequence (DNA): TGTGCCAGCTCCCCTCTCCCCGGGACAGATAATGAAAAACTGTTTTTT. Its protein product is CASSPLPGTDNEKLFF.

The V call is TRBV27, the J call TRBJ1-5, with 8 bases matching TRBD1. Trimming cost V 3 bases and J 6 bases; bases outside gene matches: 7. In germline, CDR1 is MNHEY, CDR2 SMNVEV (reference sequence). The CDR3 has 15 amino acids. CDR3 bases: TGTGCCAGCAGTTTCGACAGGGGTGGGGGTCAGCCCCAGCATTTT. Translating it yields CASSFDRGGGQPQHF.

This rearrangement joins TRBV7-9 to TRBJ2-7; 14 bases fit TRBD2. J gave up 5 bases and V 5 bases, and 8 bases lay outside the gene matches. Germline assignment: CDR1 SEHNR and CDR2 FQNEAQ (reference sequence). The CDR3 loop spans 16 amino acids. The CDR3 reads CASSRTSGRWSNEQYF. As DNA, the CDR3 is TGTGCCAGCAGCCGGACTAGCGGGAGGTGGTCTAACGAGCAGTACTTC.

The chain employs TRBV6-6 and TRBJ1-4; possibly TRBD1 for D (6 bases). This CDR3 spans 15 amino acids. Trimming left V 6 bases short and J 0 bases short, with 11 bases between. Germline V gene lookup returns CDR1 MNHNY and CDR2 SVGAGI (reference sequence). CDR3 nucleotide sequence: TGTGCCAGCAGCAGGACAGACGCAACTAATGAAAAACTGTTTTTT. Translation gives CASSRTDATNEKLFF.

The J gene is TRBJ2-1, the V gene TRBV27; 7 bases align to TRBD2. This CDR3 has 19 amino acids. Per the germline V gene, CDR1 is MNHEY and CDR2 is SMNVEV (reference sequence). After removal of 5 bases from V and 4 bases from J, the junction contained 20 bases not matched to a gene. CDR3 DNA: TGTGCCAGCAGTGCGGGAAAAGGGAGGGCCTTCTTTCGTTACAATGAGCAGTTCTTC. This gives the protein CASSAGKGRAFFRYNEQFF.

The rearrangement links TRBV27 to TRBJ2-7; 8 bases match TRBD2. Germline assignment: CDR1 MNHEY and CDR2 SMNVEV (reference sequence). J lost 3 bases, V lost 3 bases, and 1 base had no gene match. CDR3 length: 13 residues. CDR3 amino acids: CASSFAGGYEQYF. The CDR3 DNA sequence: TGTGCCAGCAGTTTTGCGGGAGGCTACGAGCAGTACTTC.

V and J are TRBV5-1 and TRBJ2-1; possibly TRBD1 for D (6 bases). Germline V lookup: CDR1 SGHRS, CDR2 YFSETQ. The CDR3 runs 14 residues. With 2 bases removed from V and 7 bases from J, the gap between germline ends came to 13 bases. The CDR3 loop is CASSFTGNGNEQFF. The CDR3 nucleotides read TGCGCCAGCAGCTTCACAGGGAATGGTAATGAGCAGTTCTTC.

The V gene is TRBV21-1, the J gene TRBJ2-3; TRBD2, the table's D call, lacks a check against the DNA. TRBV21-1 represents a pseudogene. The CDR3 sequence is 21 residues long. For the CDR3, the DNA is TGTGCCAGCAGCGAAGGGCTGGTTTGGGTAGCGGGGAGGAGTGGTGCAGATACGCAGTATTTT. Translated, it gives CASSEGLVWVAGRSGADTQYF.

This clone was seen once. The V gene is TRBV28, the J gene TRBJ2-7, with a tentative D call TRBD2 (6 bases). The CDR3 spans 14 residues. Trimming pared 3 bases from V and 3 bases from J, leaving 12 bases between. Germline CDR1 is MDHEN and CDR2 is SYDVKM. The CDR3 here is CASSLVGGVYEQYF. CDR3 coding DNA: TGTGCCAGCAGTTTGGTCGGAGGGGTCTACGAGCAGTACTTC.

This clone showed up just once. CDR3 bases: TGTGCCAGCAGTTCCGCAGGGGGAACCAAAAACATTCAGTACTTC. Translating gives CASSSAGGTKNIQYF. This chain connects TRBV5-4 to TRBJ2-4; 7 positions agree with TRBD1. The CDR3 length is 15 residues. The V segment lost 5 bases and the J segment 2 bases; nucleotides outside the gene matches: 7. Germline loops: CDR1 SGHNT, CDR2 YYREEE (reference sequence).

This rearrangement joins TRBV4-3 to TRBJ2-1; D is undetermined. CDR1 is LGHNA, CDR2 YSLEER, per germline. This CDR3 has 16 residues. V lost 0 bases and J lost 6, with 15 bases in between. CDR3: CASSQDNLGGLNEQFF. In nucleotides, the CDR3 is TGCGCCAGCAGCCAAGATAATCTCGGTGGGCTCAATGAGCAGTTCTTC.

The chain links TRBV27 to TRBJ2-1; 13 bases agree with TRBD2. The CDR3 is made up of 16 amino acids. From germline, CDR1 is MNHEY and CDR2 SMNVEV (reference sequence). V lost 4 bases to trimming and J lost 9 bases; unmatched junction nucleotides: 9. In nucleotides, the CDR3 is TGTGCCAGCAGTTCTACGGGAGGACTAGCGGGAGCTGAGCAGTTCTTC. Translating it yields CASSSTGGLAGAEQFF.

This rearrangement joins TRBV14 to TRBJ2-1; D is possibly TRBD2 (5 bases). Germline CDR1 is SGHDN and CDR2 is FVKESK. The length of the CDR3 is 13 residues. V dropped 1 base and J dropped 6 bases, with 7 bases sitting between them. The CDR3 DNA is TGTGCCAGCAGCCAAGCACTAGGCAATGAGCAGTTCTTC. Translation gives CASSQALGNEQFF.

The gene calls are TRBV30 and TRBJ2-5; D might be TRBD1 (5 bases). Deletions cut 1 base from V and 3 bases from J, with 15 bases between. Germline V gene data show CDR1 as GTSNPN and CDR2 as SVGIG (reference sequence). This CDR3 has 15 residues. CDR3 protein: CAWSGAGSTEETQYF. The DNA for the CDR3 is TGTGCCTGGAGTGGGGCAGGGTCCACAGAAGAGACCCAGTACTTC.

The rearrangement joins TRBV2 to TRBJ1-2; D ambiguous. Germline CDR1 SNHLY, CDR2 FYNNEI. This CDR3 region has 14 residues. Trimming took off 0 bases at V and 8 bases at J, with 13 bases between the two ends. CDR3 nucleotide sequence: TGTGCCAGCAGTGAAGCGCTTAAGGCCGGGGGCTACACCTTC. Translation: CASSEALKAGGYTF.

The chain joins TRBV16 to TRBJ2-7; perhaps TRBD1 as D (6 bases). Trimming cost V 4 bases and J 3 bases, with 31 bases left between them. CDR3 length equals 20 residues. Germline V gene lookup returns CDR1 KGHSY and CDR2 FQNENV. The CDR3 DNA sequence: TGTGCCAGCAGCCCCAGGCCAGGGGCCCGCCCCGTTGCTGGGGACTACGAGCAGTACTTC. It encodes CASSPRPGARPVAGDYEQYF.

This clone was detected only once. The chain couples TRBV5-1 to TRBJ1-4, with 8 bases lining up with TRBD1. The trim removed 4 bases at V and 5 bases at J, leaving 7 bases unmatched. Germline V CDR1 and CDR2: SGHRS, YFSETQ. This CDR3 has 15 residues. Here the CDR3 reads CASSLWTGTNEKLFF. The CDR3 DNA follows: TGCGCCAGCAGCCTTTGGACAGGGACCAATGAAAAACTGTTTTTT.

The chain recombines TRBV13 with TRBJ2-7; 10 nucleotides line up with TRBD1. V shed 3 bases, J shed 6 bases, and the junction held 2 bases outside the gene matches. CDR1 and CDR2 (germline): PRHDT, FYEKMQ (reference sequence). The CDR3 extends over 13 amino acids. This chain's CDR3 is CASSLGQGPEQYF. The CDR3 region has the DNA TGTGCCAGCAGCTTGGGACAGGGGCCCGAGCAGTACTTC.

This chain connects TRBV6-5 to TRBJ1-4, with 7 bases lining up with TRBD1. The junction had 10 bases not matched to a gene; V was cut back by 6 bases and J by 6 bases. The CDR3 has 15 amino acids. Germline V gene sequence: CDR1 MNHEY, CDR2 SVGAGI. DNA for the CDR3: TGTGCCAGCAGCCGACAGGGATTGATGGATGAAAAACTGTTTTTT. Residues: CASSRQGLMDEKLFF.

The rearrangement links TRBV7-2 to TRBJ2-7; TRBD2 matches at 8 bases. This CDR3 region has 15 residues. The germline V gene has CDR1 SGHTA and CDR2 FQGNSA. With V trimmed by 5 bases and J by 12 bases, 18 bases remained unmatched. CDR3 nucleotide sequence: TGTGCCAGCAGCGAAGAACCCGAACTAGCGGCCCGGACGTACTTC. Its translation: CASSEEPELAARTYF.

This chain joins TRBV2 and TRBJ2-6; D uncertain. This CDR3 is built from 16 residues. Germline lookup yields CDR1 SNHLY and CDR2 FYNNEI. The ends were cut back, 7 bases at V and 0 bases at J, with 13 bases in the middle. The CDR3 region is CASNSLITSGANVLTF. The DNA of the CDR3 is TGTGCCAGCAACAGCCTTATAACCTCTGGGGCCAACGTCCTGACTTTC.

This chain joins TRBV28 and TRBJ2-7; D is unclear. There are 12 residues in the CDR3. V was shortened by 5 bases and J by 3 bases, with 8 bases between the two germline ends. Germline CDR1 and CDR2: MDHEN and SYDVKM. CDR3 amino acids: CASSRPSYEQYF. The CDR3 nucleotides are TGTGCCAGCAGTCGTCCCAGCTACGAGCAGTACTTC. Looking up the rest from reference TRBV28 and TRBJ2-7 gives the full variable domain: DVKVTQSSRYLVKRTGEKVFLECVQDMDHENMFWYRQDPGLGLRLIYFSYDVKMKEKGDIPEGYSVSREKKERFSLILESASTNQTSMYLCASSRPSYEQYFGPGTRLTVT.

The chain links TRBV7-9 to TRBJ1-2; D remains unclear. V was clipped by 1 base and J by 3 bases, with 6 bases between them. Germline-derived CDR1 and CDR2 are SEHNR and FQNEAQ (reference sequence). CDR3 size: 13 residues. DNA for the CDR3: TGTGCCAGCAGCTTAGTTCCCGACTATGGCTACACCTTC. Residues: CASSLVPDYGYTF. The whole variable domain, filled in from reference TRBV7-9 and TRBJ1-2, reads DTGVSQNPRHKITKRGQNVTFRCDPISEHNRLYWYRQTLGQGPEFLTYFQNEAQLEKSRLLSDRFSAERPKGSFSTLEIQRTEQGDSAMYLCASSLVPDYGYTFGSGTRLTVV.

This clone appeared a single time. The rearrangement joins TRBV27 to TRBJ2-7; TRBD1 matches at 9 bases. Trimming at V came to 8 bases and at J to 6 bases, leaving 8 bases not matched to a gene. In germline, CDR1 is MNHEY, CDR2 SMNVEV (reference sequence). The CDR3 sequence is 13 residues long. In nucleotides, the CDR3 is TGTGCCAGCCGGGGGACAGGGTACCGCGAGCAGTACTTC. It specifies CASRGTGYREQYF.